This T cell receptor beta chain was captured in a study of control samples from healthy donors and cancer patients. The repertoire was sequenced with immunoSEQ multiplex PCR; TCRdb's copy has only in-frame clones and lacks some. The sample consists of 400,000 to 450,000 clones, approximately 90% of them appearing once. Germline loops: CDR1 ENHRY, CDR2 SYGVKD. With 2 bases removed from V and 10 bases from J, the gap between germline ends came to 14 bases. The CDR3 loop spans 13 amino acids. The gene calls are TRBV10-3 and TRBJ1-2; D is ambiguous. The receptor was isolated from a man aged 40-50 years with head and neck cancer. The material sequenced was PBMCs. CDR3 loop: CAISEKGVSDYTF. In nucleotides, the CDR3 is TGTGCCATCAGTGAGAAGGGAGTAAGCGACTACACCTTC.